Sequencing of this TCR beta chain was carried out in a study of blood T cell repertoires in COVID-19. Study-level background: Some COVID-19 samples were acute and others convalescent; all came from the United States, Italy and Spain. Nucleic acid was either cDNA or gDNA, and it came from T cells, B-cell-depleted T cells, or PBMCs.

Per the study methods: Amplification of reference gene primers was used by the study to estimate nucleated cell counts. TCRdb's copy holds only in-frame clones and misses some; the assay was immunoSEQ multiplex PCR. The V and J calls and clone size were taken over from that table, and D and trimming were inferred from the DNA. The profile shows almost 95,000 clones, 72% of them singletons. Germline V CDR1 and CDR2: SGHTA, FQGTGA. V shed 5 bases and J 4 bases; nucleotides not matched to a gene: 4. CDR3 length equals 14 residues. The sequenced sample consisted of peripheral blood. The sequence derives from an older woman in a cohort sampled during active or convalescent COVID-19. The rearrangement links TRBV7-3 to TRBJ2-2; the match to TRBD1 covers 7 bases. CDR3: CASSPTGSTGELFF. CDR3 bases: TGTGCCAGCAGCCCGACAGGGTCCACCGGGGAGCTGTTTTTT.